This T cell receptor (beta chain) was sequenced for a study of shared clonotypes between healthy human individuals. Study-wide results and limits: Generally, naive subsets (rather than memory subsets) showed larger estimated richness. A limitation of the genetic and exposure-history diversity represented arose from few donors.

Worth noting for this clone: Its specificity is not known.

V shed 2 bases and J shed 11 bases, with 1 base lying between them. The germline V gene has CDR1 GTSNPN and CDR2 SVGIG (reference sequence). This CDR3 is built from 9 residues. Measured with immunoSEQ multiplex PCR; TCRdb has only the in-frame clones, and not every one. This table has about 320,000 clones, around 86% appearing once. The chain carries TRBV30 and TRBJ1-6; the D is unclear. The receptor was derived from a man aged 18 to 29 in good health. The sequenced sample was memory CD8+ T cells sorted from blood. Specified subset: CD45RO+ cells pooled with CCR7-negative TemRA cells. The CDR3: CAWSPPLHF. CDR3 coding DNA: TGTGCCTGGAGTCCACCCCTCCACTTT.